What follows is one TCR beta chain and its context. Its matching antigen is unknown. This specimen comes from a study of T cell repertoires in cytomegalovirus infection. Study context: Recently identified HLA-C-restricted CMV epitopes were used, and well-studied HLA-B-restricted CMV epitopes were used as well.

TCRdb redid the calling of the reads with MiXCR, one entry per CDR3 protein. The data contain fewer than 200,000 distinct CDR3 sequences, 20% to 25% of them singletons. The study's findings and limits: Dominating the ex vivo response were TCR beta clonotypes that were CMV-specific and HLA-C-restricted. Carriers of CMV plus the relevant HLA were identified by cumulative public TCR beta family frequency.

CDR1 MDHEN and CDR2 SYDVKM come from the germline V gene. There are 16 residues in the CDR3. Trimming removed 6 bases from V and 3 bases from J, with 21 bases in between. The V call is TRBV28, the J call TRBJ2-7, with D tentatively TRBD1 or TRBD2 (7 bases each). The sample here was CD8+ T cells from cultured PBMCs, taken from culture after CMV antigen stimulation. This receptor was identified in a human donor in good health (CMV status not recorded). Some clones in this sample may be carry-over from other donors' samples. The CDR3 protein is CASSSRLRGGFYEQYF. The CDR3 DNA follows: TGTGCCAGCAGCAGCCGCCTCAGGGGGGGCTTCTACGAGCAGTACTTC.